The 9 T cell receptor beta chains below all came from one sample that was sequenced in a study. TCRdb called the RT-PCR reads again in MiXCR, with one record for every CDR3 protein. Here the sample spans about 700,000 distinct CDR3 sequences, 12% to 15% being singletons. Specimen: memory CD4+ T cells from blood. These receptor sequences come from a female donor in good health, serving as a healthy control.

This clonotype showed up many times. This chain connects TRBV10-3 to TRBJ2-1; the match to TRBD2 covers 8 bases. The germline V gene encodes CDR1 ENHRY and CDR2 SYGVKD. V shed 4 bases and J 0 bases; nucleotides not matched to a gene: 5. The CDR3 extends over 16 amino acids. DNA of the CDR3: TGTGCCATCAGTGCGCTAGCGGGTTCCTCCTACAATGAGCAGTTCTTC. Protein: CAISALAGSSYNEQFF.

This chain links TRBV18 with TRBJ1-2; no reliable D call. The germline V and J ends were trimmed by 8 bases and 6 bases, with 13 bases remaining between them. The CDR3 runs 12 residues. Germline V CDR1 and CDR2: KGHSH, LQKENI. CDR3 protein: CASAPQRDGYTF. DNA of the CDR3: TGTGCCAGCGCCCCACAGAGGGATGGCTACACCTTC.

This clonotype was seen only a few times. The genes are TRBV9 and TRBJ2-7, with unresolved D. This CDR3 has 14 residues. Germline CDR1 is SGDLS and CDR2 is YYNGEE. Trimming left V 0 bases short and J 1 base short, with 8 bases between. The CDR3 reads CASSVDTFSYEQYF. The CDR3 bases are TGTGCCAGCAGCGTAGACACGTTTTCCTACGAGCAGTACTTC.

This chain joins TRBV6-2 or TRBV6-3 and TRBJ2-4, with 16 bases that match TRBD2. The CDR3 runs 15 residues. Germline lookup yields CDR1 MNHEY and CDR2 SVGEGT. Trimming removed 5 bases from V and 10 bases from J; junction bases left unmatched: 5. For the CDR3, the DNA is TGTGCCAGCAGTCGTCCGGGACTAGCGGGAGGGATTCAGTACTTC. The encoded protein is CASSRPGLAGGIQYF.

There are a few counts of this clonotype. J is TRBJ2-2 and V is TRBV4-1; D not certain. Trimming removed 2 bases from V and 2 bases from J, with 18 bases in between. The length of the CDR3 is 18 residues. The germline V gene has CDR1 MGHRA and CDR2 YSYEKL. CDR3 sequence: CASSQLKGVWPNTGELFF. DNA of the CDR3: TGCGCCAGCAGCCAATTGAAGGGCGTGTGGCCCAACACCGGGGAGCTGTTTTTT.

This clonotype appeared many times. The gene calls are TRBV20-1 and TRBJ1-1, with D perhaps matching TRBD1 (5 bases). Germline CDR1 reads DFQATT; CDR2 reads SNEGSKA (reference sequence). Between the trimmed V and J ends, which lost 1 base and 1 base, there was a span of 10 bases. The CDR3 runs to 14 residues. Here the CDR3 reads CSARGRGENTEAFF. The CDR3 bases are TGCAGTGCTAGAGGAAGAGGGGAGAACACTGAAGCTTTCTTT.

The chain combines TRBV7-2 with TRBJ1-2, with a tentative D call TRBD1 (5 bases). Germline CDR1 reads SGHTA; CDR2 reads FQGNSA. V lost 1 base and J 6 bases, leaving 12 bases between the germline ends. The CDR3 loop spans 14 amino acids. The CDR3 spells CASSLEAGQDGYTF. The CDR3, as DNA: TGTGCCAGCAGCTTAGAGGCAGGGCAGGATGGCTACACCTTC.

This sequence joins TRBV7-9 and TRBJ2-7; 15 bases match TRBD2. Per the germline V gene, CDR1 is SEHNR and CDR2 is FQNEAQ (reference sequence). There are 15 residues in the CDR3. V shed 3 bases, J shed 7 bases, and the junction held 4 bases outside the gene matches. Here the CDR3 reads CASSLMGLAGGEQYF. CDR3 nucleotide sequence: TGTGCCAGCAGCTTGATGGGACTAGCGGGGGGAGAGCAGTACTTC.

The gene calls are TRBV20-1 and TRBJ2-2, with no clear D. Germline V gene lookup returns CDR1 DFQATT and CDR2 SNEGSKA (reference sequence). Trimming cost V 4 bases and J 0 bases, with 9 bases left between them. The CDR3 sequence is 14 residues long. The CDR3 loop reads CSAIDDPNTGELFF. CDR3 bases: TGCAGTGCTATTGACGACCCGAACACCGGGGAGCTGTTTTTT.